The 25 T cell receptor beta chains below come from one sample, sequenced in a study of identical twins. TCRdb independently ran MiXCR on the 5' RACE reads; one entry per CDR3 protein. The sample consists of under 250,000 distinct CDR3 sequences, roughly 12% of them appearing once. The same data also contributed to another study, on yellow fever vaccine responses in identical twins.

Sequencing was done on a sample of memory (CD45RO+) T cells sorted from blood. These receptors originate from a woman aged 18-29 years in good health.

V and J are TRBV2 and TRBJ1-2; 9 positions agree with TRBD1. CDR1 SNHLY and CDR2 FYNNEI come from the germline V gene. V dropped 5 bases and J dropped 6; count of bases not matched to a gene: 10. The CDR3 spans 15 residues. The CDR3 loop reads CASSTRGQGSHGYTF. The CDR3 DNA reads TGTGCCAGCAGTACTCGGGGACAGGGTTCCCATGGCTACACCTTC. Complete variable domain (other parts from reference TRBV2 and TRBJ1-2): EPEVTQTPSHQVTQMGQEVILRCVPISNHLYFYWYRQILGQKVEFLVSFYNNEISEKSEIFDDQFSVERPDGSNFTLKIRSTKLEDSAMYFCASSTRGQGSHGYTFGSGTRLTVV.

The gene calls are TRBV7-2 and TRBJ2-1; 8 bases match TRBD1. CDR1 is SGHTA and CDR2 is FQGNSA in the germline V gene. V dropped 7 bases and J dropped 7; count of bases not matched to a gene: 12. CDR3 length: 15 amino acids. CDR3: CASTKRTGLGNEQFF. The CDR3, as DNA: TGTGCCAGCACCAAGAGGACAGGGTTGGGGAATGAGCAGTTCTTC.

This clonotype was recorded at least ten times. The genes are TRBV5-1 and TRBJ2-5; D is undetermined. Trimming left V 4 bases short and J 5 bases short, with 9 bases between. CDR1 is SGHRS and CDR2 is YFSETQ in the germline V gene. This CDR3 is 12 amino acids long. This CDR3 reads CASSPPSETQYF. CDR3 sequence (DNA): TGCGCCAGCAGCCCGCCATCCGAGACCCAGTACTTC.

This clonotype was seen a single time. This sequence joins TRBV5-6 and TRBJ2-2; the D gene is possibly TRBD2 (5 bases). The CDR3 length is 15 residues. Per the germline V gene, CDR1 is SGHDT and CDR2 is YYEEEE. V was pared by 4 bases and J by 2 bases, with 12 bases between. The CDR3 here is CASSTFGGNTGELFF. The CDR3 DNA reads TGTGCCAGCAGCACCTTCGGAGGAAACACCGGGGAGCTGTTTTTT. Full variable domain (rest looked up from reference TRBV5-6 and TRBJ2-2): DAGVTQSPTHLIKTRGQQVTLRCSPKSGHDTVSWYQQALGQGPQFIFQYYEEEERQRGNFPDRFSGHQFPNYSSELNVNALLLGDSALYLCASSTFGGNTGELFFGEGSRLTVL.

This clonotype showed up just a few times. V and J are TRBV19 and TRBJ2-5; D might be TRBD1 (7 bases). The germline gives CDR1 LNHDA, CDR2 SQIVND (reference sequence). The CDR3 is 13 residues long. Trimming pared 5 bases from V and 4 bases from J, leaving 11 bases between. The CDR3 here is CASSAGQLETQYF. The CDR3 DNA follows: TGTGCCAGTAGTGCGGGACAGTTAGAGACCCAGTACTTC.

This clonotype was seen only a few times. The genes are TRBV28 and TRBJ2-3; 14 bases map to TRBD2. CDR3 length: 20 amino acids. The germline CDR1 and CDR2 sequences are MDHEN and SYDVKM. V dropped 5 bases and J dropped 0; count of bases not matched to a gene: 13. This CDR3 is CASSQGLAGGPPLSTDTQYF. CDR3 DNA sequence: TGTGCCAGCAGTCAAGGACTAGCGGGGGGCCCCCCCCTTAGCACAGATACGCAGTATTTT.

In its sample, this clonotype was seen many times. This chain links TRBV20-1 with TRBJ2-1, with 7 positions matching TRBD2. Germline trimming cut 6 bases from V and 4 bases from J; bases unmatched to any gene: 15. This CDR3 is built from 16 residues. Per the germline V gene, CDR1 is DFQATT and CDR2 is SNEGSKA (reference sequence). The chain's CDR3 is CSANRVGGGDYNEQFF. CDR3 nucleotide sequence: TGCAGTGCGAACCGGGTAGGCGGGGGAGATTACAATGAGCAGTTCTTC.

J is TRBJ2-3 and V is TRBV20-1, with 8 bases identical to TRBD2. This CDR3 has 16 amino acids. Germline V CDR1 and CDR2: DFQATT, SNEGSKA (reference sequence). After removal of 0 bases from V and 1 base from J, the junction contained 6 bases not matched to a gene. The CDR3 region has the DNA TGCAGTGCTAGAGATCCGAGCGGGAGACGCACAGATACGCAGTATTTT. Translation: CSARDPSGRRTDTQYF.

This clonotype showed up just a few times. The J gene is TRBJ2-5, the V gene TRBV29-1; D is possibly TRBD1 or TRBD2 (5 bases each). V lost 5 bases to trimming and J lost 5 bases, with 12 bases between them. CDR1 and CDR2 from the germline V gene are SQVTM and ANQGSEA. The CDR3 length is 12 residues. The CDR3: CSVINRRETQYF. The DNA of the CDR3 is TGCAGCGTTATTAACAGGAGGGAGACCCAGTACTTC.

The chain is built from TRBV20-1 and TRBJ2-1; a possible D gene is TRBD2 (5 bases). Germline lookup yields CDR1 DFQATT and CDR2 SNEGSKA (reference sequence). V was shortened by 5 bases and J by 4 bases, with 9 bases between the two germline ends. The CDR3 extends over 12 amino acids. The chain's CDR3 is CSARGLYNEQFF. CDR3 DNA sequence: TGCAGTGCTCGAGGACTGTACAATGAGCAGTTCTTC.

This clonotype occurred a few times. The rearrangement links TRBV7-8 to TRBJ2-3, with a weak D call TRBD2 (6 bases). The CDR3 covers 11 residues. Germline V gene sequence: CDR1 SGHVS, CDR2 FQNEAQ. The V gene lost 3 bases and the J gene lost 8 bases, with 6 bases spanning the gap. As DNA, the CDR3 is TGTGCCAGCAGCTTGGAGGGTACGCAGTATTTT. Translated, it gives CASSLEGTQYF.

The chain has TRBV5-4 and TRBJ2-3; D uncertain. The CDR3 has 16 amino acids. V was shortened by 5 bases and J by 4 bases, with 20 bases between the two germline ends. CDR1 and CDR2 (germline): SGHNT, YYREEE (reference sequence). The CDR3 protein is CASSPGSQSSSDTQYF. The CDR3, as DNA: TGTGCCAGCAGTCCAGGATCTCAGTCCTCCTCAGATACGCAGTATTTT. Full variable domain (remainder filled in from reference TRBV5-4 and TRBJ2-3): ETGVTQSPTHLIKTRGQQVTLRCSSQSGHNTVSWYQQALGQGPQFIFQYYREEENGRGNFPPRFSGLQFPNYSSELNVNALELDDSALYLCASSPGSQSSSDTQYFGPGTRLTVL.

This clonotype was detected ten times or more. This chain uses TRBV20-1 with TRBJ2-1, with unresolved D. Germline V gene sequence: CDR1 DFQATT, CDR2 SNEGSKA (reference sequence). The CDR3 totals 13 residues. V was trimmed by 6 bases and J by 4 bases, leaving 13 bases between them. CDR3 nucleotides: TGCAGTGCCGAGACGGGTAGATACAATGAGCAGTTCTTC. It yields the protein CSAETGRYNEQFF.

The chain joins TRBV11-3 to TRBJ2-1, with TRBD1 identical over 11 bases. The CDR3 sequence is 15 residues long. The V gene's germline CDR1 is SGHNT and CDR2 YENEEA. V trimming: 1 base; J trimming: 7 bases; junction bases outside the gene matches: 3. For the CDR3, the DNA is TGTGCCAGCAGCTTAGTTGGACAGGGGGCTAATGAGCAGTTCTTC. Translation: CASSLVGQGANEQFF.

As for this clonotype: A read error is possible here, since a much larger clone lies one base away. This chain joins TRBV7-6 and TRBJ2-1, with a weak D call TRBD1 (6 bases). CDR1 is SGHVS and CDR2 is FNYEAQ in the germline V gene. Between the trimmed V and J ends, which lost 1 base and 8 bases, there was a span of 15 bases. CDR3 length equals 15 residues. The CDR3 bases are TGTGCCAGCAGCTTAGGGAACAGGGATTCTTATGAGCAGTTCTTC. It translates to CASSLGNRDSYEQFF.

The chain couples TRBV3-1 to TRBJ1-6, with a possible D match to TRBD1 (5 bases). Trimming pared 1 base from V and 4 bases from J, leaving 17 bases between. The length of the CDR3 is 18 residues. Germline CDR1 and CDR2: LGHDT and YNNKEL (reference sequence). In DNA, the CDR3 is TGTGCCAGCAGCCAAGGCAAGGGGTCCGCCTCTTATAATTCACCCCTCCACTTT. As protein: CASSQGKGSASYNSPLHF. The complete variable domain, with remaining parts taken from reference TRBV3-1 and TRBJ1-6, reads DTAVSQTPKYLVTQMGNDKSIKCEQNLGHDTMYWYKQDSKKFLKIMFSYNNKELIINETVPNRFSPKSPDKAHLNLHINSLELGDSAVYFCASSQGKGSASYNSPLHFGNGTRLTVT.

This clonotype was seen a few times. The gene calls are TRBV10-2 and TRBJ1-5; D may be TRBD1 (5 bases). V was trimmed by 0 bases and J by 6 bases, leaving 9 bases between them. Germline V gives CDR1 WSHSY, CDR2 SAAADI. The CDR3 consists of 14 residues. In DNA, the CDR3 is TGCGCCAGCAGTGAGTCCTGGGGGACTCAGCCCCAGCATTTT. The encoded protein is CASSESWGTQPQHF.

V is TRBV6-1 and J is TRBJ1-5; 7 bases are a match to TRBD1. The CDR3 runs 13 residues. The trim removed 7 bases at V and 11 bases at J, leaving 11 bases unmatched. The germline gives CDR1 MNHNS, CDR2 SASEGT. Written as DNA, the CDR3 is TGTGCCAGCACTAGAGGACAGGCCACGGCCCAGCATTTT. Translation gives CASTRGQATAQHF.

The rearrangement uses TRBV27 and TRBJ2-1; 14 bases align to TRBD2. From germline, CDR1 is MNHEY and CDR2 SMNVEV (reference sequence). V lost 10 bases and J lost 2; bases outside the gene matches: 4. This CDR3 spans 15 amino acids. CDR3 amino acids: CATGTSGRPYNEQFF. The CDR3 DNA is TGTGCCACCGGGACTAGCGGGAGACCCTACAATGAGCAGTTCTTC.

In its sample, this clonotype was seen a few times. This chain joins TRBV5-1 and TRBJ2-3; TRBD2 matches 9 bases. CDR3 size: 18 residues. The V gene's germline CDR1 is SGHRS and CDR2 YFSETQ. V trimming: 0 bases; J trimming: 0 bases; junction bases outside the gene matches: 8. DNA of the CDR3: TGCGCCAGCAGCTTGGCTTCTAGCGGGATTGCTAGCACAGATACGCAGTATTTT. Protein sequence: CASSLASSGIASTDTQYF.

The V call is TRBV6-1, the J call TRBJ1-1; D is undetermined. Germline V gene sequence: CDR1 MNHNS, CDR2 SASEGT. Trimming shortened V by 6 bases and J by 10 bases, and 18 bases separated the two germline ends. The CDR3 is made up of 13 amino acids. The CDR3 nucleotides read TGTGCCAGCAGGAAGATCCCGGGTGCGGGAGCTTTCTTT. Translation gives CASRKIPGAGAFF.

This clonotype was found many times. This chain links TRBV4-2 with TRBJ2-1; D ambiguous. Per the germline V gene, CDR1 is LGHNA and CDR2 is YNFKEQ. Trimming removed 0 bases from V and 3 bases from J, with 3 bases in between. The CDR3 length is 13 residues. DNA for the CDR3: TGTGCCAGCAGCCAAGATCTCTACAATGAGCAGTTCTTC. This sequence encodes CASSQDLYNEQFF.

In nucleotides, the CDR3 is TGCGCCAGCAGCCAAGTTCTCAGCGGCAGGTACCAAGAGACCCAGTACTTC. This translates into CASSQVLSGRYQETQYF. This rearrangement joins TRBV4-1 to TRBJ2-5, with D maybe TRBD2 (5 bases). This CDR3 is 17 amino acids long. Germline V gives CDR1 MGHRA, CDR2 YSYEKL. Trimming stripped 1 base from V and 0 bases from J, with 15 bases between.

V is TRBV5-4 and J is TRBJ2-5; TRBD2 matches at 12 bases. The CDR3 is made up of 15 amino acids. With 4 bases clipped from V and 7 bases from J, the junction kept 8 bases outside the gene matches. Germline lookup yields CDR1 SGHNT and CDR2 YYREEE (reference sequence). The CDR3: CASSTTSGGTATQYF. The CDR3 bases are TGTGCCAGCAGCACTACTAGCGGGGGGACGGCGACCCAGTACTTC.

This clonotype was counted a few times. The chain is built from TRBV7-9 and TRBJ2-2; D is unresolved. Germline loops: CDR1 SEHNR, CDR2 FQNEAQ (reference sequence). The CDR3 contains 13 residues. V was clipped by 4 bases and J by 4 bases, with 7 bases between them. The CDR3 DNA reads TGTGCCAGCAGCTACTCTCCCACCGGGGAGCTGTTTTTT. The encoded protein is CASSYSPTGELFF.